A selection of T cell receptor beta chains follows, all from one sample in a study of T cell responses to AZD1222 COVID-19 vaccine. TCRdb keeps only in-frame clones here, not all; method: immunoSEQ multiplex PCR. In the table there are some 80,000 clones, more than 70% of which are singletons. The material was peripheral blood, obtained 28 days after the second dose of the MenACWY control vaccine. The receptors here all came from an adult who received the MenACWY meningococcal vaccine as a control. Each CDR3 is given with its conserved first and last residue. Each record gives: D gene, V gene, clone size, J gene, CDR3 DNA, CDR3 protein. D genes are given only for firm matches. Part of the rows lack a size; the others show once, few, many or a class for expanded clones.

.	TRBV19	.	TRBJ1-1	TGTGCCAGTGGGCTGCTGCACACTGAAGCTTTCTTT	CASGLLHTEAFF
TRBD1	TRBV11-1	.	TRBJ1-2	TGTGCCAGCAGCAGGGACAGTGGTGGCTACACCTTC	CASSRDSGGYTF
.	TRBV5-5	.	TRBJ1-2	TGTGCCAGCAGCTTGGGCTCCAATGCTATCTATGGCTACACCTTC	CASSLGSNAIYGYTF
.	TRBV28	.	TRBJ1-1	TGTGCCAGCAACGCCCCCTCTGCCCCGGTTGAAGCTTTCTTT	CASNAPSAPVEAFF
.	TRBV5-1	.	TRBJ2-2	TGCGCCAGCAGCTTCGAAAACACCGGGGAGCTGTTTTTT	CASSFENTGELFF
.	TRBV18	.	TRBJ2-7	TGTGCCAGCTCACCTCCAGGTTACCTCTACGAGCAGTACTTC	CASSPPGYLYEQYF
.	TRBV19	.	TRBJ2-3	TGTGCCAGTAGTTTGTCGGGGGCCAGCACAGATACGCAGTATTTT	CASSLSGASTDTQYF
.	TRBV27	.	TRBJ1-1	TGTGCCAGCAGTTTATACGGCGCTGAAGCTTTCTTT	CASSLYGAEAFF
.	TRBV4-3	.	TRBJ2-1	TGCGCCAGCAGCCAAGATAATGTAGGGGGGCCGGGGCAGTTCTTC	CASSQDNVGGPGQFF
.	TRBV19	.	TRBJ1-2	TGTGCCAGTACCCTGGACAGAAGCTATGGCTACACCTTC	CASTLDRSYGYTF
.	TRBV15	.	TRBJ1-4	TGTGCCACCAGCACGCTCCGGGGGCTGCAGGAAAAACTGTTTTTT	CATSTLRGLQEKLFF
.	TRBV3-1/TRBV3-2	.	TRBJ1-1	TGTGCCAGCAGCCCGATTGGGGGGGTGAGCATGAACACTGAAGCTTTCTTT	CASSPIGGVSMNTEAFF
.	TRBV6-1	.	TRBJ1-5	TGTGCCAGCAGTGAAGGGGTGGGGAGCAATCAGCCCCAGCATTTT	CASSEGVGSNQPQHF
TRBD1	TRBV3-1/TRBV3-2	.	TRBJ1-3	TGTGCCAGCAGCCTCCGGGACAGGGGCTCCCCTGGAAACACCATATATTTT	CASSLRDRGSPGNTIYF
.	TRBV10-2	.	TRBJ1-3	TGCGCCACCCGCGACACGGGGGGGAACACCATATATTTT	CATRDTGGNTIYF
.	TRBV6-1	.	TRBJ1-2	TGTGCCAGCAGTGAAGCGCTTCGGGCAGGGGTGGCTAACTATGGCTACACCTTC	CASSEALRAGVANYGYTF
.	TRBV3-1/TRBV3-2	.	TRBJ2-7	TGTGCCAGCAGCCAAGCGAGGGGGGGCGGCGAGCAGTACTTC	CASSQARGGGEQYF
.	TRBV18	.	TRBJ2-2	TGTGCCAGCTCTCCTTCCGGGGGAGCGAACACCGGGGAGCTGTTTTTT	CASSPSGGANTGELFF
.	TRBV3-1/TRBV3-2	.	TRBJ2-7	TGTGCCAGCAGCCAAGAAGGCAGGAGGCAATGCACGTACGAGCAGTACTTC	CASSQEGRRQCTYEQYF
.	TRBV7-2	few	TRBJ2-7	TGTGCCAGCAGCTTAGCTGCCGAGCAGTACTTC	CASSLAAEQYF
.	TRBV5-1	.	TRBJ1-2	TGCGCCAGCAGCTTGCGTAGTGGTGGGGGACACATTAACTATGGCTACACCTTC	CASSLRSGGGHINYGYTF
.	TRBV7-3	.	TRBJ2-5	TGTGCCAGCAGCAAACAACCTCGAGGTAGCGGCCAAGAGACCCAGTACTTC	CASSKQPRGSGQETQYF
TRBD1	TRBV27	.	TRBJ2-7	TGTGCCAGCAGTTTTGGGACAGGGTCCTACGAGCAGTACTTC	CASSFGTGSYEQYF